The 20 T cell receptor beta chains reported below all come from one sample, sequenced in a study of blood T cell repertoires in COVID-19. Generated by immunoSEQ multiplex PCR, the TCRdb table keeps only in-frame clones and is missing some. The table has roughly 100,000 clones, approximately 82% seen once. Sequenced input: peripheral blood. Receptor source: a woman older than 75 with acute or convalescent COVID-19.

This clone was detected a few times. The J gene is TRBJ1-1, the V gene TRBV19; a possible D gene is TRBD1 (5 bases). V was shortened by 3 bases and J by 3 bases, with 23 bases between the two germline ends. CDR1 and CDR2 from the germline V gene are LNHDA and SQIVND (reference sequence). The CDR3 sequence is 18 residues long. CDR3 protein: CASSIPHLSGEGHTEAFF. In nucleotides, the CDR3 is TGTGCCAGTAGTATCCCCCACCTATCCGGGGAGGGACACACTGAAGCTTTCTTT.

The rearrangement links TRBV25-1 to TRBJ1-6; TRBD1 is a possible D gene (6 bases). Germline V gene data show CDR1 as MGHDK and CDR2 as SYGVNS. V was pared by 2 bases and J by 4 bases, with 6 bases between. The CDR3 runs 14 residues. CDR3 DNA: TGTGCCAGCAGTGAAACAGGGTATAATTCACCCCTCCACTTT. Its protein product is CASSETGYNSPLHF.

The chain joins TRBV11-2 to TRBJ2-1; 9 nucleotides match TRBD2. The germline gives CDR1 SGHAT, CDR2 FQNNGV. The CDR3 sequence is 15 residues long. V shed 4 bases, J shed 4 bases, and the junction held 5 bases outside the gene matches. The CDR3 DNA reads as TGTGCCAGCAGCTGGAATAGCGGGAGTTACAATGAGCAGTTCTTC. Residues: CASSWNSGSYNEQFF.

The chain links TRBV5-1 to TRBJ2-3; a weak D match, TRBD2 (5 bases). CDR1 and CDR2 (germline): SGHRS, YFSETQ. The CDR3 consists of 14 residues. V lost 4 bases and J 4 bases, leaving 13 bases between the germline ends. This chain's CDR3 is CASSVDARADTQYF. The CDR3 DNA reads TGCGCCAGCAGCGTGGACGCGAGGGCAGATACGCAGTATTTT.

The genes are TRBV5-6 and TRBJ1-2; D gene unclear. V lost 1 base to trimming and J lost 8 bases, with 9 bases between them. This CDR3 contains 12 residues. From germline, CDR1 is SGHDT and CDR2 YYEEEE. The CDR3 here is CASSLRGSGYTF. The DNA of the CDR3 is TGTGCCAGCAGCTTGCGAGGAAGCGGCTACACCTTC.

The V call is TRBV18, the J call TRBJ2-2; 8 nucleotides align to TRBD1. The V gene end was trimmed by 0 bases and the J gene end by 3 bases; junction bases not matched to a gene: 3. CDR1 is KGHSH and CDR2 is LQKENI in the germline V gene. The CDR3 loop spans 16 amino acids. The CDR3 sequence: CASSPPTGVDTGELFF. The CDR3 region has the DNA TGTGCCAGCTCACCACCGACAGGGGTGGACACCGGGGAGCTGTTTTTT.

This chain connects TRBV6-2 or TRBV6-3 to TRBJ1-5; no definite D call. This CDR3 contains 14 residues. The V gene lost 2 bases and the J gene lost 4 bases, with 9 bases spanning the gap. CDR1 MNHEY and CDR2 SVGEGT come from the germline V gene. CDR3 protein: CASSYAGKNQPQHF. In DNA, the CDR3 is TGTGCCAGCAGTTACGCAGGTAAAAATCAGCCCCAGCATTTT.

The table lists this clone with a few counts. The V and J genes are TRBV7-2 and TRBJ2-7; 9 positions match TRBD2. This CDR3 comprises 15 residues. Germline V CDR1 and CDR2: SGHTA, FQGNSA. Trimming at V came to 5 bases and at J to 2 bases, leaving 7 bases not matched to a gene. The CDR3 region is CASSPAASGAYEQYV. CDR3 coding DNA: TGTGCCAGCAGCCCGGCTGCTAGCGGGGCCTACGAGCAGTACGTC.

The V call is TRBV18, the J call TRBJ1-2; D remains unclear. The CDR3 spans 14 residues. V was trimmed by 2 bases and J by 2 bases, leaving 9 bases between them. CDR1 is KGHSH and CDR2 is LQKENI in the germline V gene. CDR3 amino acids: CASSPVEQNYGYTF. DNA for the CDR3: TGTGCCAGCTCACCAGTGGAACAGAACTATGGCTACACCTTC.

This chain uses TRBV7-9 with TRBJ2-1; D uncertain. Germline V gene sequence: CDR1 SEHNR, CDR2 FQNEAQ (reference sequence). V was cut by 2 bases and J by 10 bases, with 12 bases left in between. This CDR3 comprises 13 residues. CDR3 in DNA: TGTGCCAGCAGCTTATGGCCATTGAAGGAGCAGTTCTTC. Translated: CASSLWPLKEQFF.

This chain joins TRBV24-1 and TRBJ2-1, with TRBD2 identical over 9 bases. Germline loops: CDR1 KGHDR, CDR2 SFDVKD. The length of the CDR3 is 16 residues. The junction had 4 bases not matched to a gene; V was cut back by 5 bases and J by 0 bases. Here the CDR3 reads CATSGGGEGSYNEQFF. CDR3 in DNA: TGTGCCACCAGTGGCGGGGGGGAGGGCTCCTACAATGAGCAGTTCTTC.

This rearrangement joins TRBV12-5 to TRBJ2-1; D perhaps matches TRBD1 (5 bases). The CDR3 sequence is 13 residues long. The V end was cut by 2 bases, the J end by 9 bases, with 11 bases between. Germline V gene sequence: CDR1 LGHNT, CDR2 FRNRAP. Here the CDR3 reads CASGLFRVGEQFF. CDR3 coding DNA: TGTGCTAGTGGTTTGTTCAGGGTCGGTGAGCAGTTCTTC. Variable domain in full (rest from reference TRBV12-5 and TRBJ2-1): DARVTQTPRHKVTEMGQEVTMRCQPILGHNTVFWYRQTMMQGLELLAYFRNRAPLDDSGMPKDRFSAEMPDATLATLKIQPSEPRDSAVYFCASGLFRVGEQFFGPGTRLTVL.

The V call is TRBV5-1, the J call TRBJ2-3, with 8 bases matching TRBD2. After removal of 1 base from V and 2 bases from J, the junction contained 9 bases not matched to a gene. Germline loops: CDR1 SGHRS, CDR2 YFSETQ. This CDR3 has 17 residues. CDR3 protein: CASSLSLAGSATDTQYF. CDR3 DNA: TGCGCCAGCAGCTTGTCGTTAGCGGGATCCGCCACAGATACGCAGTATTTT.

CDR3 residues: CASSKGIETQYF. The CDR3, as DNA: TGTGCCAGTTCGAAGGGGATAGAGACCCAGTACTTC. The chain carries TRBV28 and TRBJ2-5, with D possibly TRBD1 on 5 matching bases. The V and J ends lost 9 bases and 4 bases respectively, with 12 bases between them. The CDR3 contains 12 residues. Germline V lookup: CDR1 MDHEN, CDR2 SYDVKM.

The chain combines TRBV7-8 with TRBJ2-3, with 8 bases identical to TRBD2. This CDR3 has 17 residues. Looked up from germline, CDR1 is SGHVS and CDR2 is FQNEAQ. V was clipped by 4 bases and J by 0 bases; unmatched bases: 9. The CDR3 here is CASSWGRGASSTDTQYF. DNA for the CDR3: TGTGCCAGCAGCTGGGGGCGGGGGGCCTCTAGCACAGATACGCAGTATTTT.

The V call is TRBV20-1, the J call TRBJ2-1; D is possibly TRBD1 (5 bases). From germline, CDR1 is DFQATT and CDR2 SNEGSKA (reference sequence). This CDR3 has 11 amino acids. The germline V and J ends were trimmed by 4 bases and 9 bases, with 10 bases remaining between them. CDR3 bases: TGCAGTGCTAAATCGGACATTGAGCAGTTCTTC. Amino acid sequence: CSAKSDIEQFF.

This sequence joins TRBV2 and TRBJ1-1; TRBD1 is a possible D gene (6 bases). V was shortened by 3 bases and J by 0 bases, with 8 bases between the two germline ends. The CDR3 is 14 amino acids. Germline V lookup: CDR1 SNHLY, CDR2 FYNNEI. As DNA, the CDR3 is TGTGCCAGCAGTGATAGGGGGATGAACACTGAAGCTTTCTTT. It yields the protein CASSDRGMNTEAFF.

The chain has TRBV7-2 and TRBJ2-2, with a weak D call TRBD2 (5 bases). Deletions cut 1 base from V and 2 bases from J, with 14 bases between. CDR1 and CDR2 (germline): SGHTA, FQGNSA. The CDR3 loop spans 17 amino acids. CDR3 bases: TGTGCCAGCAGCTTAGAGATTCTTGGGAGAAACACCGGGGAGCTGTTTTTT. It encodes CASSLEILGRNTGELFF.

Only a few counts were recorded for this clone. The chain is built from TRBV7-8 and TRBJ2-2; D not certain. This CDR3 is 13 amino acids long. Trimming took 3 bases from V and 3 from J, leaving 5 bases between them. Germline assignment: CDR1 SGHVS and CDR2 FQNEAQ. The CDR3 loop is CASSFSHTGELFF. CDR3 coding DNA: TGTGCCAGCAGCTTTAGCCACACCGGGGAGCTGTTTTTT.

V usage is TRBV12-5 and J usage is TRBJ2-2, with 8 bases identical to TRBD1. From germline, CDR1 is LGHNT and CDR2 FRNRAP. The CDR3 totals 17 residues. V was pared by 3 bases and J by 5 bases, with 11 bases of the junction left unmatched. The CDR3 loop is CASGLYRDRRNTGELFF. The CDR3, as DNA: TGTGCTAGTGGTTTATATCGGGACAGGAGAAATACCGGGGAGCTGTTTTTT.